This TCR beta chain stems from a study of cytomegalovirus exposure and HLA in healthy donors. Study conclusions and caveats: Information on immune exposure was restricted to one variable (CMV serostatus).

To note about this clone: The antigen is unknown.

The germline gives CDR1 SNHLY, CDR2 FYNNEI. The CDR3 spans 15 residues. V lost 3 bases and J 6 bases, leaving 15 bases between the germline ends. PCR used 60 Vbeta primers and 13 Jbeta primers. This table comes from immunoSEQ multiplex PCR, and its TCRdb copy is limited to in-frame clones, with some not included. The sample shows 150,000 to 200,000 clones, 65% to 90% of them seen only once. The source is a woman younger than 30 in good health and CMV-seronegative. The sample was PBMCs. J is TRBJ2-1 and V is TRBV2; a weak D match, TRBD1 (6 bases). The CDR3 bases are TGTGCCAGCAGTGACACAGGGAGAGGATTCAATGAGCAGTTCTTC. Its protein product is CASSDTGRGFNEQFF.